These 27 T cell receptor beta chains came from one sample sequenced in a study of blood T cell repertoires in COVID-19. TCRdb's table, derived via immunoSEQ multiplex PCR, lists solely in-frame clones and lacks some. The sample consists of some 59,000 clones, around 80% of them appearing once. Sequencing was carried out using peripheral blood. Source of these receptors: a man between 25 and 39 years old with COVID-19, enrolled during active disease.

The gene calls are TRBV11-2 and TRBJ2-3; perhaps TRBD2 as D (7 bases). From germline, CDR1 is SGHAT and CDR2 FQNNGV. Trimming took 2 bases from V and 1 from J, leaving 10 bases between them. This CDR3 is built from 15 residues. CDR3: CASSLRGGRTDTQYF. Here the CDR3 DNA reads TGTGCCAGCAGCTTAAGGGGGGGGCGCACAGATACGCAGTATTTT.

This clone was picked up one time. The V and J genes are TRBV7-9 and TRBJ1-2; maybe TRBD1 (5 bases). This CDR3 contains 12 residues. Germline V gene lookup returns CDR1 SEHNR and CDR2 FQNEAQ (reference sequence). CDR3 bases: TGTGCGGGGGGGGAACCTAACTATGGCTACACCTTC. It codes for CAGGEPNYGYTF.

The V gene is TRBV5-1, the J gene TRBJ1-1, with a tentative D call TRBD1 (5 bases). CDR1 SGHRS and CDR2 YFSETQ come from the germline V gene. This CDR3 is 17 amino acids long. Trimming cost V 0 bases and J 0 bases, with 15 bases left between them. The CDR3 loop reads CASSLGRQGGMNTEAFF. In nucleotides, the CDR3 is TGCGCCAGCAGCTTGGGCCGGCAGGGAGGGATGAACACTGAAGCTTTCTTT.

The V call is TRBV12-1, the J call TRBJ2-3; the D call of TRBD1 is as the table states it, not checked on the DNA. TRBV12-1 is marked as a pseudogene. The CDR3 totals 20 residues. CDR3 amino acids: CASSSTGRGLPTEDTDTQYF. In nucleotides, the CDR3 is TGTGCCAGCAGCTCCACCGGCAGGGGATTGCCAACCGAGGACACAGATACGCAGTATTTT.

By share, this clone counts as medium-sized. The V and J genes are TRBV5-8 and TRBJ2-7; no clear D. V shed 4 bases and J shed 7 bases, with 12 bases lying between them. The CDR3 sequence is 12 residues long. CDR1 is SGHTS, CDR2 YDEGEE, per germline. The CDR3 nucleotides are TGTGCCAGCAGCCCCAGTATGAGGGAGCAGTACTTC. This gives the protein CASSPSMREQYF.

This chain uses TRBV7-3 with TRBJ2-1; 8 bases match TRBD2. The V gene's germline CDR1 is SGHTA and CDR2 FQGTGA. The CDR3 covers 15 residues. V shed 5 bases, J shed 10 bases, and the junction held 13 bases outside the gene matches. CDR3 nucleotides: TGTGCCAGCAGCCCCGGGGGGGGTAGAGGAGCGGAGCAGTTCTTC. Translated: CASSPGGGRGAEQFF. Together with reference TRBV7-3 and TRBJ2-1, the CDR3 gives the full variable domain: GAGVSQTPSNKVTEKGKYVELRCDPISGHTALYWYRQSLGQGPEFLIYFQGTGAADDSGLPNDRFFAVRPEGSVSTLKIQRTERGDSAVYLCASSPGGGRGAEQFFGPGTRLTVL.

The rearrangement joins TRBV5-1 to TRBJ1-2; a weak D match, TRBD1 (6 bases). The CDR3 contains 16 residues. Between the trimmed V and J ends, which lost 0 bases and 4 bases, there was a span of 16 bases. The germline V gene has CDR1 SGHRS and CDR2 YFSETQ. The CDR3 here is CASSLEGGTPVYGYTF. The DNA for the CDR3 is TGCGCCAGCAGCTTGGAGGGGGGGACACCCGTCTATGGCTACACCTTC. The full variable domain, rest sourced from reference TRBV5-1 and TRBJ1-2, is KAGVTQTPRYLIKTRGQQVTLSCSPISGHRSVSWYQQTPGQGLQFLFEYFSETQRNKGNFPGRFSGRQFSNSRSEMNVSTLELGDSALYLCASSLEGGTPVYGYTFGSGTRLTVV.

The chain links TRBV24-1 to TRBJ2-5, with 9 bases matching TRBD1. Germline CDR1 and CDR2: KGHDR and SFDVKD. The V segment lost 3 bases and the J segment 7 bases; nucleotides outside the gene matches: 2. This CDR3 comprises 13 residues. Here the CDR3 reads CATSDKGQGTQYF. CDR3 DNA sequence: TGTGCCACCAGTGATAAGGGACAGGGGACCCAGTACTTC.

The rearrangement joins TRBV5-4 to TRBJ2-3; D remains ambiguous. Germline-derived CDR1 and CDR2 are SGHNT and YYREEE (reference sequence). V was shortened by 3 bases and J by 5 bases, with 10 bases between the two germline ends. The CDR3 is 13 residues long. CDR3 sequence reads: CASSSYGGDTQYF. In DNA form, the CDR3 reads TGTGCCAGCAGCTCCTACGGTGGAGATACGCAGTATTTT.

V gene TRBV28 combines with J gene TRBJ2-5, with TRBD2 identical over 13 bases. V shed 3 bases and J 5 bases; nucleotides not matched to a gene: 9. Germline V gives CDR1 MDHEN, CDR2 SYDVKM. The CDR3 has 17 residues. The CDR3 sequence: CASSFYTSGGAEETQYF. The CDR3 nucleotides are TGTGCCAGCAGTTTTTATACTAGCGGGGGGGCCGAGGAGACCCAGTACTTC.

For the CDR3, the DNA is TGTGCCAGCAGCCGAGGCGGGAGCTCCTACAATGAGCAGTTCTTC. It translates to CASSRGGSSYNEQFF. The V and J genes are TRBV7-9 and TRBJ2-1, with 7 positions matching TRBD2. V lost 5 bases and J lost 0; bases outside the gene matches: 4. Germline assignment: CDR1 SEHNR and CDR2 FQNEAQ (reference sequence). The CDR3 is 15 residues long.

This rearrangement joins TRBV6-5 to TRBJ2-6; 7 bases map to TRBD2. This CDR3 has 16 amino acids. CDR1 MNHEY and CDR2 SVGAGI come from the germline V gene. Unmatched junction bases numbered 1, after V lost 0 bases and J lost 2 bases. The CDR3 loop reads CASSYSGGTGANVLTF. DNA of the CDR3: TGTGCCAGCAGTTACTCGGGAGGGACTGGGGCCAACGTCCTGACTTTC.

The chain uses TRBV19 and TRBJ2-1; 7 bases fit TRBD2. The V gene end was trimmed by 6 bases and the J gene end by 0 bases; junction bases not matched to a gene: 2. This CDR3 comprises 14 residues. The germline CDR1 and CDR2 sequences are LNHDA and SQIVND (reference sequence). In nucleotides, the CDR3 is TGTGCCAGTAGGGGCGGGAGCTCCTACAATGAGCAGTTCTTC. Its translation is CASRGGSSYNEQFF.

This clone was observed a handful of times. J is TRBJ1-4 and V is TRBV30; D gene ambiguous. The CDR3 runs 15 residues. Trimming stripped 0 bases from V and 0 bases from J, with 8 bases between. Germline CDR1 reads GTSNPN; CDR2 reads SVGIG (reference sequence). Here the CDR3 DNA reads TGTGCCTGGAGTGTCAGAAGTGCAACTAATGAAAAACTGTTTTTT. This gives the protein CAWSVRSATNEKLFF.

J is TRBJ1-2 and V is TRBV28, with D tentatively TRBD1 (5 bases). V dropped 7 bases and J dropped 4 bases, with 13 bases sitting between them. The CDR3 covers 13 residues. Germline V CDR1 and CDR2: MDHEN, SYDVKM. CDR3 sequence reads: CASNLGGGYGYTF. The CDR3 bases are TGTGCCAGCAACCTGGGGGGGGGCTATGGCTACACCTTC.

This chain joins TRBV2 and TRBJ1-3; D is unresolved. This CDR3 comprises 17 residues. Germline CDR1 SNHLY, CDR2 FYNNEI. The V and J ends lost 4 bases and 1 base respectively, with 17 bases between them. This CDR3 reads CASSAISGGGSGNTIYF. The CDR3 region has the DNA TGTGCCAGCAGTGCGATATCTGGAGGAGGGTCTGGAAACACCATATATTTT.

V and J are TRBV18 and TRBJ2-2; 7 bases are a match to TRBD2. J gave up 4 bases and V 3 bases, and 8 bases lay outside the gene matches. The germline V gene encodes CDR1 KGHSH and CDR2 LQKENI. The CDR3 is 16 amino acids. The CDR3 sequence is CASSPFAGESTGELFF. The CDR3 DNA follows: TGTGCCAGCTCACCTTTCGCGGGGGAAAGCACCGGGGAGCTGTTTTTT.

This clone was seen just once. This chain uses TRBV27 with TRBJ2-6, with TRBD2 as a possible D gene (6 bases). This CDR3 comprises 18 residues. Germline CDR1 is MNHEY and CDR2 is SMNVEV (reference sequence). Trimming left V 2 bases short and J 0 bases short, with 14 bases between. DNA of the CDR3: TGTGCCAGCAGTTTACGGAGGGCGGGTTTCTCTGGGGCCAACGTCCTGACTTTC. Its protein is CASSLRRAGFSGANVLTF.

V is TRBV30 and J is TRBJ1-2; perhaps TRBD1 as D (6 bases). Germline-derived CDR1 and CDR2 are GTSNPN and SVGIG (reference sequence). This CDR3 is built from 12 residues. V dropped 3 bases and J dropped 3 bases, with 8 bases sitting between them. Here the CDR3 reads CAWSAGDYGYTF. The CDR3 bases are TGTGCCTGGAGCGCAGGGGACTATGGCTACACCTTC.

This chain connects TRBV11-3 to TRBJ2-4, with TRBD2 matching 10 bases. Germline CDR1 SGHNT, CDR2 YENEEA. V trimming: 4 bases; J trimming: 2 bases; junction bases outside the gene matches: 8. This CDR3 is 17 amino acids long. The chain's CDR3 is CASSYPAGGRSKNIQYF. DNA for the CDR3: TGTGCCAGCAGCTACCCAGCGGGGGGGCGGTCCAAAAACATTCAGTACTTC.

V is TRBV20-1 and J is TRBJ1-1; D unclear. Germline assignment: CDR1 DFQATT and CDR2 SNEGSKA (reference sequence). This CDR3 has 11 residues. Trimming stripped 3 bases from V and 5 bases from J, with 7 bases between. The CDR3 loop is CSASLRTEAFF. CDR3 bases: TGCAGTGCTAGTCTTCGGACTGAAGCTTTCTTT.

This clone was seen only a few times. The chain is built from TRBV12-3 or TRBV12-4 and TRBJ2-7; D possibly corresponds to TRBD2 (5 bases). CDR3 length: 11 residues. The V end lost 5 bases, the J end lost 6 bases, and 8 bases lay between the germline ends. The CDR3 DNA follows: TGTGCCAGCAGTCTCCGGGGCGAGCAGTACTTC. This encodes CASSLRGEQYF.

The chain uses TRBV6-2 or TRBV6-3 and TRBJ2-5; TRBD1 matches 8 bases. The V and J ends lost 4 bases and 4 bases, in that order; junction bases with no gene match: 11. The CDR3 contains 16 residues. The germline gives CDR1 MNHEY, CDR2 SVGEGT. Here the CDR3 reads CASSSGQGGVGETQYF. The CDR3 DNA reads as TGTGCCAGCAGTTCAGGACAGGGCGGAGTAGGAGAGACCCAGTACTTC.

CDR3 bases: TGTGCCAGCAGCTCCCCCGCGCGGGGGGGCCCCAATGAGCAGTTCTTC. Protein: CASSSPARGGPNEQFF. The chain is built from TRBV7-9 and TRBJ2-1; 9 positions agree with TRBD2. V trimming: 4 bases; J trimming: 6 bases; junction bases outside the gene matches: 10. Germline CDR1 reads SEHNR; CDR2 reads FQNEAQ (reference sequence). The CDR3 length is 16 residues.

CDR3 sequence: CASSPTGLSGNTIYF. The CDR3 DNA reads as TGTGCCAGCAGCCCGACAGGGCTATCTGGAAACACCATATATTTT. V usage is TRBV5-6 and J usage is TRBJ1-3; 7 positions match TRBD1. Germline CDR1 and CDR2: SGHDT and YYEEEE. J lost 1 base, V lost 4 bases, and 5 bases had no gene match. This CDR3 spans 15 amino acids.

The chain joins TRBV12-3 or TRBV12-4 to TRBJ1-5, with TRBD1 as a possible D gene (5 bases). The length of the CDR3 is 13 residues. V was shortened by 5 bases and J by 9 bases, with 14 bases between the two germline ends. The CDR3 DNA follows: TGTGCCAGCAGTGTGACAGCTCGACTGCCCCAGCATTTT. Its protein product is CASSVTARLPQHF.

The chain carries TRBV11-2 and TRBJ2-7; 7 positions agree with TRBD2. Germline V lookup: CDR1 SGHAT, CDR2 FQNNGV. CDR3 size: 15 residues. V shed 5 bases, J shed 1 base, and the junction held 8 bases outside the gene matches. The chain's CDR3 is CASSPGRDYSYEQYF. The CDR3 DNA is TGTGCCAGCAGCCCCGGCCGGGACTATTCCTACGAGCAGTACTTC.